This is a list of T cell receptor beta chains from one sample in a study of control samples from healthy donors and cancer patients. Data came from immunoSEQ multiplex PCR; TCRdb stores just in-frame clones and leaves some out. The sample has about 95,000 clones, about 87% seen once. The material sequenced was blood. These TCRs come from a woman aged 70 to 79 in good health. Both conserved end residues are part of each CDR3. Each record gives: J gene, D gene, V gene, CDR3 length, clone size, CDR3 DNA, CDR3 protein. D genes are given only for firm matches. The size of a clone is reported for some rows only, either as once, few or many, or as a class for expanded clones.

J gene: TRBJ2-3; D gene: TRBD2; V gene: TRBV7-9; CDR3 length: 16; clone size: -; CDR3 DNA: TGTGCCAGCAGCTTAAACGGGGGAGGGCCGGCAGATACGCAGTATTTT; CDR3 protein: CASSLNGGGPADTQYF
J gene: TRBJ2-2; D gene: -; V gene: TRBV24-1; CDR3 length: 12; clone size: -; CDR3 DNA: TGTGCCACCAGTGATATTACCGGGGAGCTGTTTTTT; CDR3 protein: CATSDITGELFF
J gene: TRBJ2-3; D gene: -; V gene: TRBV11-2; CDR3 length: 12; clone size: -; CDR3 DNA: TGTGCCAGCAGCTTAGAGTCATATACGCAGTATTTT; CDR3 protein: CASSLESYTQYF
J gene: TRBJ2-5; D gene: -; V gene: TRBV30; CDR3 length: 15; clone size: -; CDR3 DNA: TGTGCCTGGAGTGTTCAAAGGGGACCCCAAGAGACCCAGTACTTC; CDR3 protein: CAWSVQRGPQETQYF
J gene: TRBJ1-2; D gene: TRBD1; V gene: TRBV27; CDR3 length: 15; clone size: -; CDR3 DNA: TGTGCCAGCAGTATTTACGGGACAGGGAACTATGGCTACACCTTC; CDR3 protein: CASSIYGTGNYGYTF
J gene: TRBJ2-5; D gene: TRBD2; V gene: TRBV9; CDR3 length: 15; clone size: -; CDR3 DNA: TGTGCCAGCAGCGTAGTTAGCGGGGGTCAAGAGACCCAGTACTTC; CDR3 protein: CASSVVSGGQETQYF
J gene: TRBJ2-4; D gene: -; V gene: TRBV27; CDR3 length: 15; clone size: once; CDR3 DNA: TGTGCCAGCAGGTCCACCAGGCTTGCCAAAAACATTCAGTACTTC; CDR3 protein: CASRSTRLAKNIQYF
J gene: TRBJ1-3; D gene: -; V gene: TRBV7-9; CDR3 length: 17; clone size: -; CDR3 DNA: TGTGCCAGCAACAGGGTCGTGGGCCCCATCTCTGGAAACACCATATATTTT; CDR3 protein: CASNRVVGPISGNTIYF
J gene: TRBJ1-3; D gene: -; V gene: TRBV2; CDR3 length: 14; clone size: -; CDR3 DNA: TGTGCCAGCAGTAGATGGGGCCCTGGAAACACCATATATTTT; CDR3 protein: CASSRWGPGNTIYF
J gene: TRBJ1-2; D gene: TRBD1; V gene: TRBV5-4; CDR3 length: 15; clone size: -; CDR3 DNA: TGTGCCAGCAGCTTAGGCAGGGGGATTAACTATGGCTACACCTTC; CDR3 protein: CASSLGRGINYGYTF